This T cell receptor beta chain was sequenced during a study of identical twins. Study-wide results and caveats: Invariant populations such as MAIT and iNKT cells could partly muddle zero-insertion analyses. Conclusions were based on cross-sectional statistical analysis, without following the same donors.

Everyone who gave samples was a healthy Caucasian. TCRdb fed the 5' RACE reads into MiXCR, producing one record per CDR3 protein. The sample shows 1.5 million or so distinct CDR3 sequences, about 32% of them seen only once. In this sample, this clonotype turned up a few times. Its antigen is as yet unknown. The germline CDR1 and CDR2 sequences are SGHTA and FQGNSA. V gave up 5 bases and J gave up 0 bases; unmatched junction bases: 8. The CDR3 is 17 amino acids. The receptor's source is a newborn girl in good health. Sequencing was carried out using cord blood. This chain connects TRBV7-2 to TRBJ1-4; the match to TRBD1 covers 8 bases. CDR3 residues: CASSLETGVATNEKLFF. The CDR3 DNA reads TGTGCCAGCAGCCTAGAGACAGGGGTTGCAACTAATGAAAAACTGTTTTTT.